One sample yielded the 31 T cell receptor beta chains listed below, sequenced in a study of T cells after yellow fever vaccination (dated by TCRdb to the late 2010s). In the paper's terms, the treatment or condition label means: live attenuated yellow fever vaccine strain. The library was built by means of 5' RACE. Sequencing was carried out with an Illumina HiSeq 2500. The raw public data were reprocessed by TCRdb itself: fastp quality trimming at Q25, MiXCR clonotype calling, in-frame beta chains only. One record per CDR3 amino acid sequence lists the most common genes and DNA. Across this sample there are around 310,000 distinct CDR3 sequences, with 8.7% seen only once. Under 20% of the sample is in the top ten clones. Sample: PBMCs, taken on the day of the first yellow fever vaccination. The origin of the receptors is a man between 18 and 35 years old who received the YFV17D yellow fever vaccine.

This clonotype was picked up many times. This chain uses TRBV15 with TRBJ2-5; perhaps TRBD1 as D (6 bases). CDR1 LNHNV and CDR2 YYDKDF come from the germline V gene (reference sequence). V lost 8 bases, J lost 2 bases, and 12 bases lay in between. The CDR3 extends over 13 amino acids. CDR3 DNA: TGTGCCACCGCAGGGGAAGTACAAGAGACCCAGTACTTC. It encodes CATAGEVQETQYF.

The rearrangement joins TRBV27 to TRBJ2-7, with 7 bases matching TRBD1. Germline loops: CDR1 MNHEY, CDR2 SMNVEV (reference sequence). The CDR3 length is 14 residues. The V and J ends lost 3 bases and 0 bases, in that order; junction bases with no gene match: 2. For the CDR3, the DNA is TGTGCCAGCAGTTTTGACAGGGCCTCCTACGAGCAGTACTTC. Translation: CASSFDRASYEQYF.

This chain uses TRBV29-1 with TRBJ1-2; 8 bases map to TRBD1. V shed 6 bases and J 7 bases; nucleotides not matched to a gene: 19. The CDR3 loop spans 16 amino acids. Looked up from germline, CDR1 is SQVTM and CDR2 is ANQGSEA. The CDR3 DNA reads as TGCAGCGTCCACAGTTCCGCGGCAGGGGGCTACGGTGGCTACACCTTC. Translation gives CSVHSSAAGGYGGYTF.

This clonotype was observed at least ten times. The chain recombines TRBV7-2 with TRBJ2-1, with D possibly called TRBD1 or TRBD2 (6 bases each). This CDR3 spans 13 amino acids. Germline V gene sequence: CDR1 SGHTA, CDR2 FQGNSA. Between the trimmed V and J ends, which lost 5 bases and 6 bases, there was a span of 11 bases. The CDR3: CASSLRGVNEQFF. The CDR3 bases are TGTGCCAGCAGCCTGAGGGGGGTCAATGAGCAGTTCTTC.

This clonotype was detected only a few times. V gene TRBV5-1 combines with J gene TRBJ2-1; perhaps D is TRBD1 or TRBD2 (6 bases each). This CDR3 region has 16 residues. Germline lookup yields CDR1 SGHRS and CDR2 YFSETQ. The V and J ends lost 0 bases and 1 base respectively, with 11 bases between them. CDR3 DNA sequence: TGCGCCAGCAGCTTGGCCACGGGGGCATCCTACAATGAGCAGTTCTTC. It specifies CASSLATGASYNEQFF.

This clonotype has more than one count but fewer than ten. This chain links TRBV10-3 with TRBJ1-1; D perhaps matches TRBD1 (5 bases). V gave up 6 bases and J gave up 5 bases, with 13 bases separating them. The germline CDR1 and CDR2 sequences are ENHRY and SYGVKD. The CDR3 has 13 amino acids. The CDR3 region is CAIRGRTGTEAFF. In DNA, the CDR3 is TGTGCCATCAGGGGGCGAACCGGGACTGAAGCTTTCTTT.

This clonotype was seen a few times. V usage is TRBV30 and J usage is TRBJ1-3; no definite D call. The length of the CDR3 is 16 residues. Germline V CDR1 and CDR2: GTSNPN, SVGIG (reference sequence). V lost 1 base, J lost 4 bases, and 17 bases lay in between. Here the CDR3 reads CAWSGFSANSGNTIYF. The DNA of the CDR3 is TGTGCCTGGAGTGGCTTTTCCGCTAATTCGGGAAACACCATATATTTT.

V gene TRBV18 combines with J gene TRBJ1-1, with D perhaps TRBD1 (5 bases). This CDR3 spans 14 amino acids. Germline CDR1 is KGHSH and CDR2 is LQKENI. V lost 5 bases to trimming and J lost 3 bases, with 13 bases between them. CDR3 in amino acids: CASSSRDGYTEAFF. As DNA, the CDR3 is TGTGCCAGCTCATCCCGGGACGGATACACTGAAGCTTTCTTT.

This clonotype has just a few counts. The V gene is TRBV12-3 or TRBV12-4, the J gene TRBJ2-6, with TRBD1 as a possible D gene (6 bases). The CDR3 extends over 17 amino acids. The ends were cut back, 2 bases at V and 0 bases at J, with 11 bases in the middle. The chain's CDR3 is CASSLRQGYSGANVLTF. The CDR3, as DNA: TGTGCCAGCAGTTTAAGGCAGGGGTACTCTGGGGCCAACGTCCTGACTTTC.

V is TRBV20-1 and J is TRBJ2-7; a possible D gene is TRBD2 (6 bases). Germline V gives CDR1 DFQATT, CDR2 SNEGSKA (reference sequence). V lost 5 bases, J lost 5 bases, and 22 bases lay in between. This CDR3 has 15 residues. The CDR3 loop is CSAHPAAGLVDEQYV. The CDR3 DNA reads as TGCAGTGCTCACCCGGCGGCGGGGTTGGTCGACGAGCAGTACGTC.

V is TRBV4-2 and J is TRBJ2-2; no reliable D call. This CDR3 region has 15 residues. CDR1 and CDR2 from the germline V gene are LGHNA and YNFKEQ. The V end lost 1 base, the J end lost 5 bases, and 11 bases lay between the germline ends. The CDR3 bases are TGTGCCAGCAGCCAAGCTGTCCCTGGTACCGGGGAGCTGTTTTTT. It encodes CASSQAVPGTGELFF.

This clonotype was seen ten or more times. The rearrangement uses TRBV30 and TRBJ2-3; TRBD2 agrees at 8 bases. CDR1 is GTSNPN, CDR2 SVGIG, per germline (reference sequence). The CDR3 covers 15 residues. Trimming took 5 bases from V and 5 from J; bases not matched to a gene: 12. This CDR3 reads CAWHSGETQIDTQYF. In DNA, the CDR3 is TGTGCCTGGCATAGCGGGGAAACCCAAATAGATACGCAGTATTTT.

This clonotype came up a few times. V and J are TRBV4-2 and TRBJ1-1; D unresolved. The CDR3 runs 12 residues. CDR1 is LGHNA, CDR2 YNFKEQ, per germline. V lost 0 bases and J 7 bases, leaving 6 bases between the germline ends. The DNA for the CDR3 is TGTGCCAGCAGCCAAGATGGGGTTGAAGCTTTCTTT. As protein: CASSQDGVEAFF.

This clonotype was counted between two and nine times. The gene calls are TRBV27 and TRBJ1-2, with TRBD1 identical over 10 bases. The J segment lost 8 bases and the V segment lost 4 bases, leaving 4 bases of the junction unmatched. Germline V gene lookup returns CDR1 MNHEY and CDR2 SMNVEV (reference sequence). This CDR3 has 13 amino acids. CDR3 in DNA: TGTGCCAGCAGTTCAGGGACAGGGGACGGCTACACCTTC. Its translation is CASSSGTGDGYTF.

The rearrangement uses TRBV6-1 and TRBJ2-2, with 9 bases fitting TRBD1. The CDR3 is 17 residues long. CDR1 is MNHNS, CDR2 SASEGT, per germline. J was trimmed by 7 bases and V by 8 bases; bases with no gene match: 17. The CDR3 region is CASGGGQGVRRSGELFF. The CDR3 bases are TGTGCCAGCGGGGGGGGACAGGGAGTCAGACGGAGCGGGGAGCTGTTTTTT.

This chain connects TRBV6-5 to TRBJ2-7; TRBD1 agrees at 8 bases. The V gene end was trimmed by 4 bases and the J gene end by 2 bases; junction bases not matched to a gene: 4. The V gene's germline CDR1 is MNHEY and CDR2 SVGAGI. This CDR3 comprises 14 residues. CDR3 bases: TGTGCCAGCAGTTTTAAGACAGGGGCCTACGAGCAGTACTTC. This sequence encodes CASSFKTGAYEQYF.

The chain recombines TRBV7-9 with TRBJ2-3; D remains unclear. The CDR3 has 15 amino acids. V lost 3 bases, J lost 2 bases, and 12 bases lay in between. Per the germline V gene, CDR1 is SEHNR and CDR2 is FQNEAQ (reference sequence). The CDR3: CASSFALGSTDTQYF. The CDR3 region has the DNA TGTGCCAGCAGCTTTGCCCTGGGATCCACAGATACGCAGTATTTT.

This clonotype was found many times. This chain links TRBV7-3 with TRBJ2-5; D possibly corresponds to TRBD2 (6 bases). The V and J ends lost 0 bases and 1 base respectively, with 12 bases between them. This CDR3 spans 16 amino acids. Germline V gene data show CDR1 as SGHTA and CDR2 as FQGTGA. CDR3: CASSLTGPGVQETQYF. The CDR3 DNA sequence: TGTGCCAGCAGCTTAACGGGACCGGGGGTCCAAGAGACCCAGTACTTC.

The rearrangement uses TRBV6-1 and TRBJ2-7, with D possibly being TRBD2 (7 bases). Trimming took off 6 bases at V and 4 bases at J, with 22 bases between the two ends. Germline CDR1 MNHNS, CDR2 SASEGT. This CDR3 spans 16 amino acids. CDR3 in amino acids: CASSPRGGGAPYEQYF. The CDR3 DNA reads as TGTGCCAGCAGCCCTAGGGGGGGTGGTGCCCCGTACGAGCAGTACTTC.

V is TRBV5-4 and J is TRBJ2-5; 12 bases line up with TRBD1. The CDR3 is 17 amino acids. The V gene's germline CDR1 is SGHNT and CDR2 YYREEE (reference sequence). Trimming removed 2 bases from V and 4 bases from J; junction bases left unmatched: 9. The CDR3 loop reads CASSFGTGGPLGETQYF. In DNA, the CDR3 is TGTGCCAGCAGCTTCGGGACAGGGGGCCCTCTAGGAGAGACCCAGTACTTC.

For this clonotype: An end of the junction differs from the germline gene, which may be a read error. V usage is TRBV7-9 and J usage is TRBJ1-1; a weak D match, TRBD1 (5 bases). The CDR3 has 15 amino acids. From germline, CDR1 is SEHNR and CDR2 FQNEAQ (reference sequence). The DNA of the CDR3 is TGTGCCATCTCAGCGGTGGGGGGTACGAACACTGAACCTTTCTTT. Translated: CAISAVGGTNTEPFF. The variable domain in full, completed from reference TRBV7-9 and TRBJ1-1, reads DTGVSQNPRHKITKRGQNVTFRCDPISEHNRLYWYRQTLGQGPEFLTYFQNEAQLEKSRLLSDRFSAERPKGSFSTLEIQRTEQGDSAMYLCAISAVGGTNTEPFFGQGTRLTVV.

The chain combines TRBV10-3 with TRBJ2-3, with 11 bases identical to TRBD2. CDR3 size: 14 residues. The germline CDR1 and CDR2 sequences are ENHRY and SYGVKD. J lost 0 bases, V lost 9 bases, and 2 bases had no gene match. Written as DNA, the CDR3 is TGTGCCATGGGGACTAGCGGAAGCACAGATACGCAGTATTTT. Translation gives CAMGTSGSTDTQYF.

The rearrangement uses TRBV7-8 and TRBJ2-1, with a weak D call TRBD2 (6 bases). The V end lost 2 bases, the J end lost 2 bases, and 19 bases lay between the germline ends. The CDR3 spans 18 residues. Germline V gene lookup returns CDR1 SGHVS and CDR2 FQNEAQ. The CDR3 is CASSLRESAGLAYNEQFF. Here the CDR3 DNA reads TGTGCCAGCAGCTTAAGGGAGTCCGCGGGACTTGCCTACAATGAGCAGTTCTTC.

The chain has TRBV2 and TRBJ2-1, with a tentative D call TRBD1 (6 bases). This CDR3 spans 14 amino acids. Germline lookup yields CDR1 SNHLY and CDR2 FYNNEI. V lost 6 bases to trimming and J lost 10 bases, with 19 bases between them. The CDR3, as DNA: TGTGCCAGCAGGCCCCCCGAGGGGGTGGAGGAGCAGTTCTTC. It yields the protein CASRPPEGVEEQFF.

This clonotype showed up many times. This chain joins TRBV29-1 and TRBJ1-1; weak D call: TRBD1 (6 bases). Germline V CDR1 and CDR2: SQVTM, ANQGSEA. The CDR3 is 14 amino acids. V was shortened by 6 bases and J by 5 bases, with 19 bases between the two germline ends. CDR3: CSVTPGGAGTEAFF. In DNA, the CDR3 is TGCAGCGTGACGCCGGGGGGCGCAGGGACTGAAGCTTTCTTT.

The CDR3, as DNA: TGTGCCAGCAGCGCTACCGAGGGGATGCCCCAGCATTTT. Amino acids: CASSATEGMPQHF. The chain combines TRBV9 with TRBJ1-5, with a tentative D call TRBD1 (5 bases). The CDR3 is made up of 13 amino acids. Deletions cut 3 bases from V and 9 bases from J, with 13 bases between. Germline assignment: CDR1 SGDLS and CDR2 YYNGEE. The whole variable domain, remainder taken from reference TRBV9 and TRBJ1-5, is DSGVTQTPKHLITATGQRVTLRCSPRSGDLSVYWYQQSLDQGLQFLIQYYNGEERAKGNILERFSAQQFPDLHSELNLSSLELGDSALYFCASSATEGMPQHFGDGTRLSIL.

A few counts support this clonotype. V and J are TRBV12-3 or TRBV12-4 and TRBJ2-1; D not certain. The CDR3 runs to 14 residues. Trimming removed 6 bases at V and 9 bases at J, with 18 bases between. CDR3 sequence: CASSPGDGFSEQFF. The CDR3 DNA is TGTGCCAGCAGCCCCGGAGACGGGTTCAGTGAGCAGTTCTTC.

A few counts support this clonotype. The chain employs TRBV29-1 and TRBJ2-5; a possible D gene is TRBD1 (5 bases). With 4 bases removed from V and 1 base from J, the gap between germline ends came to 13 bases. CDR3 length equals 14 residues. In germline, CDR1 is SQVTM, CDR2 ANQGSEA. CDR3 amino acids: CSVGQQQVQETQYF. CDR3 bases: TGCAGCGTTGGGCAACAACAGGTCCAAGAGACCCAGTACTTC.

The CDR3 region has the DNA TGTGCCAGCAGCGCCTCAGGGCTCTCTGGAAACACCATATATTTT. Translated: CASSASGLSGNTIYF. The chain joins TRBV11-2 to TRBJ1-3, with D possibly being TRBD1 (5 bases). The germline CDR1 and CDR2 sequences are SGHAT and FQNNGV. The CDR3 extends over 15 amino acids. V was clipped by 5 bases and J by 0 bases, with 11 bases between them.

The J gene is TRBJ2-1, the V gene TRBV4-3; D gene unclear. The CDR3 is 14 residues long. Germline values: CDR1 LGHNA, CDR2 YSLEER. The germline V and J ends were trimmed by 5 bases and 4 bases, with 12 bases remaining between them. The CDR3 DNA follows: TGCGCCAGCAGCGAGAAAACGGTTTACAATGAGCAGTTCTTC. Protein: CASSEKTVYNEQFF.

The chain joins TRBV7-8 to TRBJ2-5; D perhaps matches TRBD2 (6 bases). CDR3 length: 16 amino acids. Per germline, CDR1 SGHVS and CDR2 FQNEAQ. V was shortened by 3 bases and J by 4 bases, with 18 bases between the two germline ends. The CDR3 DNA follows: TGTGCCAGCAGCTTGATGTCGGCAGGGCGGGGAGAGACCCAGTACTTC. Amino acid sequence: CASSLMSAGRGETQYF.